Each of the 7 T cell receptor beta chains below was sequenced from the same sample in a study of shared clonotypes between healthy human individuals. Some clones are missing from TCRdb's copy, which holds only in-frame ones; the method was immunoSEQ multiplex PCR. The repertoire consists of roughly 380,000 clones, with just over 95% occurring once and the leading ten covering around 0.29%. Sequenced input: memory CD8+ T cells sorted from blood. Subset given: CD45RO+ cells pooled with CCR7-negative TemRA cells. Receptors originate from a man aged 25-45 years in good health.

The chain joins TRBV19 to TRBJ1-2; tentatively, D is TRBD1 (5 bases). The V and J ends lost 3 bases and 4 bases respectively, with 27 bases between them. This CDR3 has 19 residues. Germline CDR1 and CDR2: LNHDA and SQIVND (reference sequence). The CDR3 protein is CASSMSGGAANSYPYGYTF. CDR3 coding DNA: TGTGCCAGTAGTATGAGTGGGGGAGCGGCGAACTCTTATCCCTATGGCTACACCTTC.

In its sample, this clone was seen once. The chain's CDR3 is CASSFRQDNEQFF. The CDR3 bases are TGTGCCAGCAGTTTCCGACAGGACAATGAGCAGTTCTTC. V is TRBV6-5 and J is TRBJ2-1, with D possibly TRBD1 on 6 matching bases. V dropped 4 bases and J dropped 5 bases, with 9 bases sitting between them. The CDR3 runs to 13 residues. Germline V lookup: CDR1 MNHEY, CDR2 SVGAGI.

V is TRBV9 and J is TRBJ2-3, with 10 bases lining up with TRBD2. From germline, CDR1 is SGDLS and CDR2 YYNGEE. The CDR3 has 16 amino acids. The V gene end was trimmed by 0 bases and the J gene end by 8 bases; junction bases not matched to a gene: 9. The CDR3 sequence: CASSVGSGASGGTQYF. The CDR3, as DNA: TGTGCCAGCAGCGTAGGTAGTGGGGCTAGCGGGGGTACGCAGTATTTT.

The chain has TRBV19 and TRBJ2-1; D possibly corresponds to TRBD1 (5 bases). The V and J ends lost 7 bases and 1 base respectively, with 8 bases between them. This CDR3 is built from 13 residues. Germline lookup yields CDR1 LNHDA and CDR2 SQIVND (reference sequence). This CDR3 is CASTSGSYNEQFF. CDR3 bases: TGTGCCAGTACATCAGGGTCCTACAATGAGCAGTTCTTC.

The V and J genes are TRBV5-6 and TRBJ1-2; a possible D gene is TRBD1 (5 bases). This CDR3 contains 12 residues. Germline V gene sequence: CDR1 SGHDT, CDR2 YYEEEE. V lost 6 bases, J lost 3 bases, and 9 bases lay in between. The DNA for the CDR3 is TGTGCCAGCAACGCAGGGTACTATGGCTACACCTTC. Amino acid sequence: CASNAGYYGYTF.

The gene calls are TRBV4-2 and TRBJ2-7; tentative D call: TRBD2 (5 bases). Trimming left V 0 bases short and J 1 base short, with 13 bases between. The CDR3 totals 16 residues. Germline V gives CDR1 LGHNA, CDR2 YNFKEQ. CDR3 nucleotide sequence: TGTGCCAGCAGCCAAGATTACCGGACGGGATCCTACGAGCAGTACTTC. It translates to CASSQDYRTGSYEQYF.

The rearrangement links TRBV30 to TRBJ2-3; tentatively, D is TRBD1 (5 bases). The CDR3 is 14 amino acids. V gave up 4 bases and J gave up 4 bases, with 15 bases separating them. The germline V gene has CDR1 GTSNPN and CDR2 SVGIG (reference sequence). The CDR3: CAWISSQGSDTQYF. The CDR3 DNA sequence: TGTGCCTGGATCTCGTCCCAGGGTTCAGATACGCAGTATTTT.